One T cell receptor beta chain is described in this entry. Germline assignment: CDR1 LGHDT and CDR2 YNNKEL (reference sequence). With 6 bases removed from V and 9 bases from J, the gap between germline ends came to 14 bases. The CDR3 has 12 residues. It was healthy donors who served as the controls, matched for age and sex. The TEMRA cells underwent FACS enrichment, while the CD8+ and CD4+ T cells underwent negative isolation. These data belong to a study of CD8 T cells in Susac syndrome. Random hexamers primed reverse transcription of about 0.45 to 1 ug RNA. An immunoSEQ multiplex PCR generated amplified TCR beta CDR3 products spanning 54 Vbeta and 13 Jbeta. Via MiXCR, TCRdb re-called the immunoSEQ multiplex PCR reads, giving one row per CDR3 protein. Among 90,000 to 110,000 distinct CDR3 sequences listed, approximately 96% were seen once.

The source material was CD4+ T cells from PBMCs. The chain joins TRBV3-1 to TRBJ2-5; D might be TRBD2 (6 bases). The TCR originated in a human donor in good health. CDR3 residues: CASRTPGGAQYF. In nucleotides, the CDR3 is TGTGCCAGCAGAACTCCGGGCGGGGCCCAGTACTTC.